The count of the clone carrying this TCR beta chain is one. This entry is derived from a study of blood T cell repertoires in COVID-19. Study-wide context: Sites across the United States, Italy and Spain contributed samples from acute and convalescent COVID-19. In each case, the material was cDNA or gDNA derived from T cells, B-cell-depleted T cells, or PBMCs.

Authors' methods: From reference gene primer amplification, estimates of nucleated cell counts were derived. The table came from immunoSEQ multiplex PCR; TCRdb's copy has only in-frame clones and leaves some out. That table gives V, J and clone size, and the DNA gave D and trimming. The sample has over 150,000 clones, roughly 81% seen once; the top ten hold 1% to 1.2%. CDR1 is MDHEN, CDR2 SYDVKM, per germline. The CDR3 covers 15 residues. The V and J ends lost 7 bases and 1 base respectively, with 11 bases between them. The sequenced material came from peripheral blood. The chain carries TRBV28 and TRBJ2-6; no reliable D call. The receptor comes from a man in his forties or fifties with acute or convalescent COVID-19. In DNA, the CDR3 is TGTGCCAGCACTCCCTCCGGTTCTGGGGCCAACGTCCTGACTTTC. This sequence encodes CASTPSGSGANVLTF.